A selection of T cell receptor beta chains follows, all from one sample in a study of cytomegalovirus exposure and HLA in healthy donors. Sequenced by immunoSEQ multiplex PCR; TCRdb stores in-frame clones only, minus some. Of roughly 300,000 clones in the sample, approximately 90% were seen once. Sequencing was performed on PBMCs. These receptor sequences come from a woman between 25 and 40 years old in good health and CMV-seropositive. Each CDR3 is given with its conserved first and last residue. D genes are given only for firm matches. Some rows have no size entry. The others give once, few or many, or a class for an expanded clone.

j_call d_call clone_size v_call cdr3_nt cdr3_aa
TRBJ1-2 . . TRBV19 TGTGCCAGTAGTTCAGGAGGCGCTAACTATGGCTACACCTTC CASSSGGANYGYTF
TRBJ2-7 TRBD1 . TRBV19 TGTGCCAGTAGTATACGAGGGACAGGAGACGGATCGGACTACGAGCAGTACTTC CASSIRGTGDGSDYEQYF
TRBJ2-7 . once TRBV7-9 TGTGCCAGCAGCTCCGGGACGAGCGAGCAGTACTTC CASSSGTSEQYF
TRBJ2-7 . . TRBV5-6 TGTGCCAGCAGCTTCGGGGACGAGCAGTACTTC CASSFGDEQYF
TRBJ2-1 . . TRBV29-1 TGCAGCGTTGATCGGCCACAAAAGGGATGGAATGAGCAGTTCTTC CSVDRPQKGWNEQFF
TRBJ2-1 TRBD2 . TRBV11-2 TGTGCCAGCAGCCGAATCTCTAGCGGGAGTGGTGAGCAGTTCTTC CASSRISSGSGEQFF
TRBJ2-7 . . TRBV5-5 TGTGCCAGCAGCTTGGGAGACGAGCAGTACTTC CASSLGDEQYF
TRBJ2-3 TRBD2 once TRBV4-2 TGTGCCAGCAGCCAAGGACTAGCGGGGAGCACAGATACGCAGTATTTT CASSQGLAGSTDTQYF
TRBJ2-1 TRBD2 once TRBV28 TGTGCCAGCAGTCTCGCGGGGGGGCCCTATGAGCAGTTCTTC CASSLAGGPYEQFF
TRBJ2-3 TRBD2 . TRBV6-4 TGTGCCAGCAGGATGGTCCGGACTAGCGGGGGCGGTGATACGCAGTATTTT CASRMVRTSGGGDTQYF
TRBJ1-2 . . TRBV2 TGTGCCAGCAGTGAACTGGGAACCTATGGCTACACCTTC CASSELGTYGYTF
TRBJ2-5 . . TRBV7-6 TGTGCCAGCAGTTGGGGCCTGGAGACCCAGTACTTC CASSWGLETQYF
TRBJ2-5 . . TRBV20-1 TGCAGTGCTGGTTTGGAGACCCAGTACTTC CSAGLETQYF
TRBJ2-1 TRBD2 . TRBV19 TGTGCCAGTAGTATCTCACTAGCGGGAGTGTACTACAATGAGCAGTTCTTC CASSISLAGVYYNEQFF
TRBJ2-3 . . TRBV27 TGTGCCAGCAGCTTGCAGACGATGATGGGGGCCGCAGATACGCAGTATTTT CASSLQTMMGAADTQYF
TRBJ1-2 . . TRBV6-5 TGTGCCAGCAGTTACACTACCGGGACACCCTATGGCTACACCTTC CASSYTTGTPYGYTF
TRBJ2-7 TRBD2 . TRBV6-5 TGTGCCAGCAGTTACGGGAGGGTCCCCTACGAGCAGTACTTC CASSYGRVPYEQYF
TRBJ1-6 TRBD1 . TRBV19 TGTGCCAGTATGGGACAGGGCGAGTCACCCCTCCACTTT CASMGQGESPLHF
TRBJ2-7 TRBD1 few TRBV6-5 TGTGCCAGCAGTACGGACAGGGGCCATCTCGAGCAGTACTTC CASSTDRGHLEQYF
TRBJ2-7 . once TRBV5-1 TGCGCCAGCAGCCCGACAGGGAGGCCCTACGAGCAGTACTTC CASSPTGRPYEQYF
TRBJ2-7 . . TRBV12-2 TGTGCAAGTCGCTTAGGTCTCGAGCAGTACTTC CASRLGLEQYF
TRBJ2-7 . . TRBV6-6 TGTGCCAGCAGTTACTCGAGCCTACTTAGCTCCTACGAGCAGTACTTC CASSYSSLLSSYEQYF
TRBJ2-7 . . TRBV13 TGTGCCAGCAGCTCCCAGCCGGGGTCCTACGAGCAGTACTTC CASSSQPGSYEQYF
TRBJ2-1 . . TRBV6-1 TGTGCCAGCAGTAATACGGTTGGTATAGCCAATGAGCAGTTCTTC CASSNTVGIANEQFF
TRBJ2-7 . once TRBV2 TGTGCCAGCAGTGAAGACTACGAGCAGTACTTC CASSEDYEQYF
TRBJ2-7 . . TRBV27 TGTGCCAGCAGTTGGGCCGGGGAGTCCTACGAGCAGTACTTC CASSWAGESYEQYF
TRBJ1-2 . . TRBV30 TGTGCCTGCTCCCCAGGCCATGGCTACACCTTC CACSPGHGYTF
TRBJ1-2 . . TRBV4-3 TGCGCCAGCAGCCAATACCCGACAGGCCCCGGGGATGGCTACACCTTC CASSQYPTGPGDGYTF
TRBJ2-5 TRBD2 . TRBV29-1 TGCAGCGGGATTCCGGGACTAGCGCGGGAGACCCAGTACTTC CSGIPGLARETQYF
TRBJ1-5 . . TRBV7-2 TGTGCCAGCAGCTTAGTTCCCAGGGATATGCGCAATCAGCCCCAGCATTTT CASSLVPRDMRNQPQHF
TRBJ1-1 . . TRBV5-1 TGCGCCAGCAGCCCGCAAAGACATATGAACACTGAAGCTTTCTTT CASSPQRHMNTEAFF
TRBJ2-1 TRBD1 . TRBV29-1 TGCAGCGCAGGGACAGCGATAAATGAGCAGTTCTTC CSAGTAINEQFF
TRBJ2-1 . once TRBV6-1 TGTGCCAGCAGTGAAGTCTTTTACAGGTCCGATGAGCAGTTCTTC CASSEVFYRSDEQFF
TRBJ2-7 . . TRBV30 TGTGCCTGGAGTGTACTGTCTGGGAGCGAGCAGTACTTC CAWSVLSGSEQYF
TRBJ1-6 TRBD1 . TRBV5-4 TGTGCCAGCAGCCTCTGGACAGGGGATTCACCCCTCCACTTT CASSLWTGDSPLHF
TRBJ2-7 . . TRBV29-1 TGCAGCGTTGAAGATCGCGGGGTCTACGAGCAGTACTTC CSVEDRGVYEQYF
TRBJ1-4 TRBD1 . TRBV4-3 TGCGCCAGCAGCCAAGTTGACAGGGTAAAACTGTTTTTT CASSQVDRVKLFF
TRBJ1-2 . few TRBV5-5 TGTGCCAGCAGCCGAGGACAGAACTATGGCTACACCTTC CASSRGQNYGYTF
TRBJ1-4 . . TRBV11-2 TGTGCCAGCAGCTCACCGGGAGCCGAAGGTGAAAAACTGTTTTTT CASSSPGAEGEKLFF
TRBJ1-1 . once TRBV28 TGTGCCAGCTGGGTGAACACTGAAGCTTTCTTT CASWVNTEAFF
TRBJ1-2 . . TRBV6-1 TGTGCCAGCAGTACACAGGTCCGGCACGAGGATGGCTACACCTTC CASSTQVRHEDGYTF
TRBJ2-7 . . TRBV28 TGTGCCAGCGCGAGGGCGTTCATAAACTACGAGCAGTACTTC CASARAFINYEQYF
TRBJ1-1 . . TRBV29-1 TGCAGCGCCCAACAGGGGAACACTGAAGCTTTCTTT CSAQQGNTEAFF
TRBJ2-7 TRBD1 once TRBV5-5 TGTGCCAGCAGCTTGGATGTCAAGCAGGGGGTAAACTTC CASSLDVKQGVNF
TRBJ1-2 . . TRBV11-2 TGTGCCAGCAGCTTAGATACCCCCGGTGTAGCTAACTATGGCTACACCTTC CASSLDTPGVANYGYTF
TRBJ2-7 TRBD1 . TRBV18 TGTGCCAGCTCACCAACCGCCTCCGGGACAGTCAACTCCTACGAGCAGTACTTC CASSPTASGTVNSYEQYF
TRBJ1-5 . few TRBV4-3 TGCGCCAGCAGCCATCAAGGGCCCCAGCATTTT CASSHQGPQHF
TRBJ2-7 . . TRBV7-9 TGTGCCAGCAGCTTAGGCTTTGAGTACATGAACGACCACGAGCAGTACTTC CASSLGFEYMNDHEQYF
TRBJ2-5 . . TRBV14 TGTGCCAGCAGCCAAGATATTGTACAAGAGACCCAGTACTTC CASSQDIVQETQYF
TRBJ2-7 TRBD1 . TRBV30 TGTGCCTGGAGTGCCGGGACAGGGTACGAGCAGTACTTC CAWSAGTGYEQYF
TRBJ2-7 TRBD2 . TRBV29-1 TGCAGCGTTAGGGACGGGGGGGCCGTCGAGCAGTACTTC CSVRDGGAVEQYF
TRBJ2-1 . . TRBV6-5 TGTGCCAGCAGCTTTAGTCTGGCTAATGAGCAGTTCTTC CASSFSLANEQFF
TRBJ2-2 . . TRBV27 TGTGCCAGCGGTACCCGAAAGCTTGGGACAAGCGACGGGGAGCTGTTTTTT CASGTRKLGTSDGELFF
TRBJ2-7 TRBD1 . TRBV6-1 TGTGCCAGCAGTGAGAGGACAGGATTAAACTCCTACGAGCAGTACTTC CASSERTGLNSYEQYF
TRBJ2-7 . . TRBV27 TGTGCCAGCAGGACGGGAAACTCCTACGAGCAGTACTTC CASRTGNSYEQYF
TRBJ2-5 . . TRBV6-5 TGTGCCAGCAGTTCCACCGGGGAACCCCAAGAGACCCAGTACTTC CASSSTGEPQETQYF
TRBJ1-2 TRBD1 . TRBV30 TGTGCCTGGAGCGCTACAGGGGGGGCTGGCTACACCTTC CAWSATGGAGYTF